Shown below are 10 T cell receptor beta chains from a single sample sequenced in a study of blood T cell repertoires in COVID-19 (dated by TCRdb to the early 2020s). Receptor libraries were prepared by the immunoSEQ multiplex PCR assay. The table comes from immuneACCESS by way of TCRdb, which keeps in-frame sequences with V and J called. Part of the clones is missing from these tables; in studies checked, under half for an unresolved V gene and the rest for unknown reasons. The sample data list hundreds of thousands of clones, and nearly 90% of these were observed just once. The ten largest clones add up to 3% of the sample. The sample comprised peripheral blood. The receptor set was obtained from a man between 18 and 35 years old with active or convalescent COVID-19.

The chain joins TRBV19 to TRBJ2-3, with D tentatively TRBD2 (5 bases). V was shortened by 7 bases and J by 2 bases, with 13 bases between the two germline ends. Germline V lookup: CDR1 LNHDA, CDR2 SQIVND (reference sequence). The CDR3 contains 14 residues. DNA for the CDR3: TGTGCCAGTACCCCGGGGTTACTCACAGATACGCAGTATTTT. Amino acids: CASTPGLLTDTQYF.

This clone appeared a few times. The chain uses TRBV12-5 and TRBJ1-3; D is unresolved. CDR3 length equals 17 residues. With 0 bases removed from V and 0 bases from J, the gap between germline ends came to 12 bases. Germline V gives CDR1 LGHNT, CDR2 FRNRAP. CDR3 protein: CASGLVLGQASGNTIYF. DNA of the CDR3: TGTGCTAGTGGTTTGGTACTGGGCCAGGCCTCTGGAAACACCATATATTTT.

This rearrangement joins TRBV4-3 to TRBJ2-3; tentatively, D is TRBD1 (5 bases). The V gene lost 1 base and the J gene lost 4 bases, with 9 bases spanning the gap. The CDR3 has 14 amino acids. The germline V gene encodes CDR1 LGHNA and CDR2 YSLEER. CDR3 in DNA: TGCGCCAGCAGCCAAGTCAGGGATTCAGATACGCAGTATTTT. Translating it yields CASSQVRDSDTQYF.

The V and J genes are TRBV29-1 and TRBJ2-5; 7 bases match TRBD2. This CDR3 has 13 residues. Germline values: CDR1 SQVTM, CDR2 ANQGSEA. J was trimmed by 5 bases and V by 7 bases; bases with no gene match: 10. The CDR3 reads CSAKRGSGETQYF. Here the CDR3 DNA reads TGCAGCGCCAAACGCGGGAGCGGGGAGACCCAGTACTTC.

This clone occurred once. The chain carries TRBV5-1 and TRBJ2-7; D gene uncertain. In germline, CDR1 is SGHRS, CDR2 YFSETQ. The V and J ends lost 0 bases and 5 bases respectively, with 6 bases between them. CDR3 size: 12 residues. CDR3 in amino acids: CASSLGANEQYF. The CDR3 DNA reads TGCGCCAGCAGCTTGGGCGCTAACGAGCAGTACTTC.

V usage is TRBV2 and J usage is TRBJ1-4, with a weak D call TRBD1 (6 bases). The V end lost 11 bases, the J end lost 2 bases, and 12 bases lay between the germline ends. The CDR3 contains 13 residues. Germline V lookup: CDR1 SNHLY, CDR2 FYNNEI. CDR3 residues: CAGRGGTNEKLFF. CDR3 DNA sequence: TGTGCCGGAAGAGGGGGTACTAATGAAAAACTGTTTTTT.

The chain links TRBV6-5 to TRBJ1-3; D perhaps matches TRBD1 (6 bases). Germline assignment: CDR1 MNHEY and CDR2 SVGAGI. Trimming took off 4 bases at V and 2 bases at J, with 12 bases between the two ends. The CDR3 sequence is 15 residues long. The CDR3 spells CASSSTGNPGNTIYF. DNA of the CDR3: TGTGCCAGCAGTTCTACAGGGAATCCTGGAAACACCATATATTTT.

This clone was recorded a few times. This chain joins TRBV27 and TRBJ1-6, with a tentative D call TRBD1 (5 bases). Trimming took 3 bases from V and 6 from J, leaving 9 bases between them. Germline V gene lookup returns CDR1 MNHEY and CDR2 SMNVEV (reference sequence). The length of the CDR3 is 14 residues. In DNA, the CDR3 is TGTGCCAGCAGTTTGGGGCAGGGTAATTCACCCCTCCACTTT. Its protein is CASSLGQGNSPLHF.

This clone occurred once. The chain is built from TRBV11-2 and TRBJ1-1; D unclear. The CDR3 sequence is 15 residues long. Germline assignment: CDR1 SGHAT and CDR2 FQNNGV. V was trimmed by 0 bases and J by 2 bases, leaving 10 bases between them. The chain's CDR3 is CASSLDRRINTEAFF. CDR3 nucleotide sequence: TGTGCCAGCAGCTTAGATCGTAGAATTAACACTGAAGCTTTCTTT.

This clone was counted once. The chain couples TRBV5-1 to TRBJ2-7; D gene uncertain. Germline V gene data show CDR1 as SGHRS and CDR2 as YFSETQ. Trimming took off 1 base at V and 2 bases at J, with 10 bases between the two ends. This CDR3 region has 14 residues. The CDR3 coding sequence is TGCGCCAGCAGCTTGCTAGGTGAGACCTACGAGCAGTACTTC. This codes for CASSLLGETYEQYF.